This entry describes one T cell receptor (beta chain). These data are taken from a study of blood T cell repertoires in COVID-19. Study details: Samples came from the United States, Italy and Spain, spanning acute and convalescent COVID-19.

Methods used by the authors: Amplification of reference gene primers provided the estimated nucleated cell counts. TCRdb's copy holds only in-frame clones and misses some; the assay was immunoSEQ multiplex PCR. Clonal size and the V and J genes are those of that table, whereas D and trimming came from the DNA. The data contain roughly 220,000 clones, about 87% of them seen just once; the ten biggest clones take up 3%. The sequence derives from a man between 60 and 70 years old with acute or convalescent COVID-19. The specimen was peripheral blood.

The CDR3 region is CASSLVSRRGGANVLTF. CDR3 sequence (DNA): TGTGCCAGCAGCTTAGTATCGAGGAGGGGCGGGGCCAACGTCCTGACTTTC. The chain links TRBV7-6 to TRBJ2-6; D possibly corresponds to TRBD2 (6 bases). The V and J ends lost 1 base and 4 bases respectively, with 14 bases between them. This CDR3 has 17 amino acids. Germline lookup yields CDR1 SGHVS and CDR2 FNYEAQ.